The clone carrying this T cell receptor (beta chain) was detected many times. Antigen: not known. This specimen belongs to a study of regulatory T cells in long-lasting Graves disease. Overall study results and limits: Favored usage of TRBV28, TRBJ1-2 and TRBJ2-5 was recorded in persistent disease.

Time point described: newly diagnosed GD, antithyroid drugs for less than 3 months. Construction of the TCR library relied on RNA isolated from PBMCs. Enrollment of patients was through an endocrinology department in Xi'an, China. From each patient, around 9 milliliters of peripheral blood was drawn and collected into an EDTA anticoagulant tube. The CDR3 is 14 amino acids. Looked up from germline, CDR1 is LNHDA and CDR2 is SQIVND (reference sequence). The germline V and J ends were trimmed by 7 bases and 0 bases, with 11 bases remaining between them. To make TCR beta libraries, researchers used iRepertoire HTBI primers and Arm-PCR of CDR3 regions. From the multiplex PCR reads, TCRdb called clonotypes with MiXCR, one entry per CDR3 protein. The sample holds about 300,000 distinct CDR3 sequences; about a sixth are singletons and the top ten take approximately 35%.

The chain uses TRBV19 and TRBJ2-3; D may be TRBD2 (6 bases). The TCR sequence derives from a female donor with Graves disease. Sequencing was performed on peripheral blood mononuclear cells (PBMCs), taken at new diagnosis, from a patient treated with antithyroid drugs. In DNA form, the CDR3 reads TGTGCCAGTACCGTTAGCGGCAGCACAGATACGCAGTATTTT. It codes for CASTVSGSTDTQYF.